These 4 T cell receptor beta chains were sequenced from one sample in a study of CD8+CD57+ T cells in acquired aplastic anemia. Genomic DNA provided the template from which TCR beta VDJ and CDR3 profiles were obtained. TCRdb passed the reads through MiXCR, listing each CDR3 protein once. The sample records about 220,000 distinct CDR3 sequences, approximately 35% being singletons. Input material: sorted CD4+, CD8+, or CD8+CD57+ T cells (not recorded which) from PBMCs. These receptors were collected from a human donor in good health, serving as a control.

The V gene is TRBV29-1, the J gene TRBJ2-1, with a tentative D call TRBD1 (7 bases). This CDR3 contains 13 residues. The germline V gene has CDR1 SQVTM and CDR2 ANQGSEA. V was cut by 6 bases and J by 6 bases, with 15 bases left in between. Written as DNA, the CDR3 is TGCAGCGTGGAGGGGGCGGGGATCAATGAGCAGTTCTTC. This sequence encodes CSVEGAGINEQFF.

This clonotype was detected ten times or more. V usage is TRBV2 and J usage is TRBJ2-3, with unresolved D. The CDR3 extends over 13 amino acids. Germline lookup yields CDR1 SNHLY and CDR2 FYNNEI. Trimming removed 6 bases at V and 6 bases at J, with 13 bases between. In DNA form, the CDR3 reads TGTGCCAGCAGGTGGAACGAGCAGGATACGCAGTATTTT. This sequence encodes CASRWNEQDTQYF.

This clonotype was found many times. The DNA for the CDR3 is TGTGCCAGCAGCTCAGGCAGGGATATGAACACTGAAGCTTTCTTT. Amino acid sequence: CASSSGRDMNTEAFF. This chain joins TRBV5-4 and TRBJ1-1; a weak D match, TRBD1 (5 bases). From germline, CDR1 is SGHNT and CDR2 YYREEE (reference sequence). Deletions cut 3 bases from V and 0 bases from J, with 12 bases between. The CDR3 extends over 15 amino acids. Using reference TRBV5-4 and TRBJ1-1 for the parts outside the CDR3, the full variable domain is ETGVTQSPTHLIKTRGQQVTLRCSSQSGHNTVSWYQQALGQGPQFIFQYYREEENGRGNFPPRFSGLQFPNYSSELNVNALELDDSALYLCASSSGRDMNTEAFFGQGTRLTVV.

This clonotype was seen ten or more times. The rearrangement uses TRBV6-1 and TRBJ1-5; unclear D gene. CDR1 and CDR2 (germline): MNHNS, SASEGT. The CDR3 has 13 amino acids. Trimming took 6 bases from V and 4 from J, leaving 10 bases between them. CDR3 DNA: TGTGCCAGCAGCCCCTTAACTAATCAGCCCCAGCATTTT. Its protein product is CASSPLTNQPQHF.